This T cell receptor (beta chain) was captured in a study of blood T cell repertoires in COVID-19. Study details: The United States, Italy and Spain were the sources of the acute and convalescent COVID-19 samples. The cDNA or gDNA used as material had been derived from T cells, B-cell-depleted T cells, or PBMCs.

The authors' processing: Quantification of nucleated cells was approximated via reference gene primer amplification. Assay: immunoSEQ multiplex PCR; the TCRdb copy retains only in-frame clones and omits some. D and trimming come from the DNA, and the V and J calls and clone size come from that table. Of about 250,000 clones listed, roughly 89% are singletons. Germline V gene sequence: CDR1 KGHDR, CDR2 SFDVKD. The CDR3 is 14 amino acids. V gave up 2 bases and J gave up 6 bases, with 12 bases separating them. In Seattle, patients joined the study during active infection and were tracked longitudinally. The sample was peripheral blood. The sequence was collected from a woman aged 60-75 years with COVID-19, enrolled during active disease. V and J are TRBV24-1 and TRBJ1-2, with D perhaps TRBD1 (5 bases). As DNA, the CDR3 is TGTGCCACCAGTGATTCGAACGGGGGGAATGGCTACACCTTC. Amino acids: CATSDSNGGNGYTF.